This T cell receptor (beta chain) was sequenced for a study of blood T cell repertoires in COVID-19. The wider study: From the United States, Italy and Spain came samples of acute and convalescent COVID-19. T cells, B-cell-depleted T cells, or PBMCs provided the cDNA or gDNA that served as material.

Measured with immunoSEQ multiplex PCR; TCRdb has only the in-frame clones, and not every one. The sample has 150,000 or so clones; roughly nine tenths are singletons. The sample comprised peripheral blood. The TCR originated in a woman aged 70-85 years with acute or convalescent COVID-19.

The DNA of the CDR3 is TGTGCCAGCAGTTCCCCATCCCAGGGGAATGAAAAACTGTTTTTT. This sequence encodes CASSSPSQGNEKLFF. The chain carries TRBV6-6 and TRBJ1-4; a possible D gene is TRBD1 (6 bases). Germline CDR1 MNHNY, CDR2 SVGAGI (reference sequence). The CDR3 is made up of 15 amino acids. Trimming took 4 bases from V and 5 from J, leaving 14 bases between them.